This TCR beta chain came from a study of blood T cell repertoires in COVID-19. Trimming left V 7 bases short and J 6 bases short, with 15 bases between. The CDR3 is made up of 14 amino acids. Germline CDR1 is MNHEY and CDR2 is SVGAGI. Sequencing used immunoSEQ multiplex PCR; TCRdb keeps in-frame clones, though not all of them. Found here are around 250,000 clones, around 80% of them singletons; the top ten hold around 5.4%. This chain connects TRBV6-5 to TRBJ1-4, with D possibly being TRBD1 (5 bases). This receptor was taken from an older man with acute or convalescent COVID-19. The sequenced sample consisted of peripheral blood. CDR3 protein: CASNSGTSDEKLFF. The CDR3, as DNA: TGTGCCAGCAACTCCGGGACTTCAGATGAAAAACTGTTTTTT.